Listed here are 15 T cell receptor beta chains from one sample, sequenced in a study of blood T cells in healthy people across ages. Alongside a J-beta primer mix, a sample-barcoded 5' primer served in a second PCR lasting about 7 to 11 cycles. Each CDR3 protein gets one entry after TCRdb re-called the 5' RACE reads with MiXCR. The sample includes 1.5 million to 2 million distinct CDR3 sequences, roughly 27% of them seen just once. Sequencing was performed on blood. Receptor source: a woman aged 25 to 39 in good health.

A few counts support this clonotype. This sequence joins TRBV10-1 and TRBJ2-2; 10 bases map to TRBD2. The CDR3 length is 16 residues. The germline gives CDR1 WNHNN, CDR2 SYGVQD (reference sequence). The V and J ends lost 8 bases and 3 bases, in that order; junction bases with no gene match: 9. CDR3 sequence: CASGNLAGAHTGELFF. CDR3 sequence (DNA): TGCGCCAGCGGGAACCTAGCGGGGGCCCACACCGGGGAGCTGTTTTTT.

The V gene is TRBV7-8, the J gene TRBJ2-7; tentative D call: TRBD1 (6 bases). The CDR3 is 14 residues long. Trimming shortened V by 5 bases and J by 4 bases, and 15 bases separated the two germline ends. Germline V gene data show CDR1 as SGHVS and CDR2 as FQNEAQ. This CDR3 reads CASSSLTGWYEQYF. CDR3 nucleotides: TGTGCCAGCAGCAGCCTAACAGGGTGGTACGAGCAGTACTTC.

A few counts support this clonotype. The rearrangement uses TRBV13 and TRBJ1-5, with D possibly matching TRBD1 (5 bases). The germline V gene has CDR1 PRHDT and CDR2 FYEKMQ (reference sequence). The CDR3 loop spans 16 amino acids. Trimming took off 0 bases at V and 2 bases at J, with 11 bases between the two ends. CDR3 DNA: TGTGCCAGCAGCTTAGGCGGCGGGGCGCGCAATCAGCCCCAGCATTTT. Translating gives CASSLGGGARNQPQHF.

This chain links TRBV6-5 with TRBJ2-5; D not certain. The ends were cut back, 2 bases at V and 11 bases at J, with 18 bases in the middle. The germline V gene has CDR1 MNHEY and CDR2 SVGAGI. CDR3 length equals 14 residues. The CDR3 DNA reads TGTGCCAGCAGTTACGCCTCGGGCGGCTTGGAGCAGTACTTC. Translation: CASSYASGGLEQYF.

This clonotype was picked up a small number of times. The chain links TRBV12-3 or TRBV12-4 to TRBJ1-5, with D tentatively TRBD1 (6 bases). Trimming took off 6 bases at V and 1 base at J, with 16 bases between the two ends. This CDR3 region has 16 residues. For the CDR3, the DNA is TGTGCCAGCAGCCCCTGGGGGCTTGGGAGCAATCAGCCCCAGCATTTT. Amino acids: CASSPWGLGSNQPQHF.

This clonotype has more than one count but fewer than ten. The chain recombines TRBV6-1 with TRBJ2-1, with 12 bases fitting TRBD2. The V gene end was trimmed by 0 bases and the J gene end by 5 bases; junction bases not matched to a gene: 11. The CDR3 sequence is 19 residues long. Germline V lookup: CDR1 MNHNS, CDR2 SASEGT. CDR3 coding DNA: TGTGCCAGCAGTGAAGCCCCTGGACTTCTAGCGGGGGGGAACAATGAGCAGTTCTTC. It yields the protein CASSEAPGLLAGGNNEQFF.

V gene TRBV20-1 combines with J gene TRBJ2-1, with no clear D. Trimming took off 5 bases at V and 3 bases at J, with 17 bases between the two ends. The CDR3 loop spans 15 amino acids. The germline V gene encodes CDR1 DFQATT and CDR2 SNEGSKA (reference sequence). The CDR3 spells CSAPPPGVGYNEQFF. CDR3 coding DNA: TGCAGTGCTCCCCCTCCTGGTGTAGGCTACAATGAGCAGTTCTTC.

Details on this clonotype: A much larger clone lies a single base off, so this may be a read error. V and J are TRBV29-1 and TRBJ1-2; D is unclear. CDR3 length: 8 residues. CDR1 and CDR2 (germline): SQVTM, ANQGSEA. CDR3 protein: CSVVGHTF. The CDR3 region has the DNA TGCAGCGTTGTTGGCCACACCTTC.

J is TRBJ2-1 and V is TRBV19; possibly TRBD2 for D (7 bases). Trimming shortened V by 6 bases and J by 1 base, and 19 bases separated the two germline ends. The V gene's germline CDR1 is LNHDA and CDR2 SQIVND (reference sequence). This CDR3 has 17 amino acids. CDR3 sequence (DNA): TGTGCCAGTAGCCCGCCGGGGGGCCGAAGATCCTACAATGAGCAGTTCTTC. Encoded protein: CASSPPGGRRSYNEQFF.

CDR3 loop: CASSYSAGGGGEKLFF. Written as DNA, the CDR3 is TGTGCCAGCAGTTACTCAGCAGGGGGCGGAGGTGAAAAACTGTTTTTT. V usage is TRBV6-5 and J usage is TRBJ1-4, with TRBD1 matching over 8 bases. This CDR3 spans 16 amino acids. Losses at the gene ends were 0 bases for V and 7 bases for J; bases not matched to a gene: 7. The V gene's germline CDR1 is MNHEY and CDR2 SVGAGI.

The genes are TRBV5-1 and TRBJ1-1; D is unclear. The CDR3 runs to 12 residues. CDR1 SGHRS and CDR2 YFSETQ come from the germline V gene. The ends were cut back, 7 bases at V and 3 bases at J, with 10 bases in the middle. In nucleotides, the CDR3 is TGCGCCAGCCGGGGTCCGGACACTGAAGCTTTCTTT. Translation: CASRGPDTEAFF. Full variable domain (rest looked up from reference TRBV5-1 and TRBJ1-1): KAGVTQTPRYLIKTRGQQVTLSCSPISGHRSVSWYQQTPGQGLQFLFEYFSETQRNKGNFPGRFSGRQFSNSRSEMNVSTLELGDSALYLCASRGPDTEAFFGQGTRLTVV.

The CDR3 DNA reads TGTGCCAGCAGCTCCCTAATTGGGGGGACTGTTCGACAGGAGCAGTTCTTC. It encodes CASSSLIGGTVRQEQFF. V is TRBV7-9 and J is TRBJ2-1, with TRBD2 as a possible D gene (6 bases). V was clipped by 4 bases and J by 10 bases, with 26 bases between them. Germline CDR1 is SEHNR and CDR2 is FQNEAQ (reference sequence). The CDR3 has 17 residues.

There are many counts of this clonotype. The CDR3 DNA reads as TGTGCCAGCAGCTTATATGGGCGGGACCCGCAGTATTTT. Its protein product is CASSLYGRDPQYF. The genes are TRBV7-3 and TRBJ2-3, with D possibly TRBD2 on 6 matching bases. Germline-derived CDR1 and CDR2 are SGHTA and FQGTGA. Deletions cut 2 bases from V and 10 bases from J, with 13 bases between. The CDR3 has 13 residues.

This clonotype was picked up one time. The V gene is TRBV11-2, the J gene TRBJ1-2; tentatively, D is TRBD1 (5 bases). The CDR3 extends over 18 amino acids. Trimming took 1 base from V and 2 from J, leaving 20 bases between them. Germline loops: CDR1 SGHAT, CDR2 FQNNGV. CDR3 loop: CASSLASGPTISNYGYTF. CDR3 bases: TGTGCCAGCAGCTTAGCCTCGGGACCAACAATATCCAACTATGGCTACACCTTC.

A note on this clonotype: This may come from a read error, since a much larger clone is one base off. The chain uses TRBV6-5 and TRBJ1-2, with 9 positions matching TRBD1. CDR1 MNHEY and CDR2 SVGAGI come from the germline V gene. This CDR3 is built from 14 residues. The CDR3: CASSKGQGNYGHTF. CDR3 nucleotide sequence: TGTGCCAGCAGTAAAGGACAGGGGAACTATGGCCACACCTTC.